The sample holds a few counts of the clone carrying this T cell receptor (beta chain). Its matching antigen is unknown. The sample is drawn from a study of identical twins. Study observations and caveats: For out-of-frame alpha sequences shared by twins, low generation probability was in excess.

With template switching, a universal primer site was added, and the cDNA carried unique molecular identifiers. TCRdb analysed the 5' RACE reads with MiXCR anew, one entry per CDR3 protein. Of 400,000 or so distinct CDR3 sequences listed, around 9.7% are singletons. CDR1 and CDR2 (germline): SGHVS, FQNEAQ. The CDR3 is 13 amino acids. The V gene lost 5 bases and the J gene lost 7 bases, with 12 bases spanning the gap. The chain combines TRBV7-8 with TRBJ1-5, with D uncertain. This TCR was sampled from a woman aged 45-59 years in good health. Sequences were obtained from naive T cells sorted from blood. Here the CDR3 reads CASSREAMQPQHF. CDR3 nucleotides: TGTGCCAGCAGCAGGGAGGCCATGCAGCCCCAGCATTTT. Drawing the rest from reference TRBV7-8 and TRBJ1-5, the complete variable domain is GAGVSQSPRYKVAKRGQDVALRCDPISGHVSLFWYQQALGQGPEFLTYFQNEAQLDKSGLPSDRFFAERPEGSVSTLKIQRTQQEDSAVYLCASSREAMQPQHFGDGTRLSIL.